This T cell receptor (beta chain) was sequenced during a study of cytomegalovirus exposure and HLA in healthy donors. Study-wide results and caveats: The study labeled approximately 150 TCR beta chains cytomegalovirus-associated.

A multiplex PCR was run with 60 Vbeta primers and 13 Jbeta primers. Profiled with immunoSEQ multiplex PCR; TCRdb holds only in-frame clones, not every one. Of about 130,000 clones listed, roughly 80% are singletons. The CDR3 has 13 amino acids. Germline V gene lookup returns CDR1 MNHNY and CDR2 SVGAGI (reference sequence). V was cut by 7 bases and J by 7 bases, with 11 bases left in between. A word on this clone: The antigen is not known.

The TCR comes from a man younger than 40 in good health and CMV-seropositive. Sequencing input: PBMCs. The gene calls are TRBV6-6 and TRBJ1-6; tentative D call: TRBD1 (5 bases). This CDR3 is CASTNGGNSPLHF. For the CDR3, the DNA is TGTGCCAGCACTAACGGGGGGAATTCACCCCTCCACTTT.